Given below is one T cell receptor beta chain in context. The sample belongs to a study of blood T cell repertoires in COVID-19. Study overall: COVID-19 samples collected from the United States, Italy and Spain covered acute and convalescent phases. PBMCs, B-cell-depleted T cells, or T cells were the source of the cDNA or gDNA that made up the material.

CDR1 SGHRS and CDR2 YFSETQ come from the germline V gene. The CDR3 runs to 12 residues. The V end lost 4 bases, the J end lost 3 bases, and 8 bases lay between the germline ends. As handled by the study authors: Estimation of nucleated cell counts relied on the amplification of reference gene primers. Sequenced by immunoSEQ multiplex PCR; TCRdb stores in-frame clones only, minus some. V and J calls plus clone size are reproduced from that table; the DNA served to infer D and trimming. The sample lists under 80,000 clones; 70% to 90% were seen once. This TCR derives from a man between 65 and 79 years old with acute or convalescent COVID-19. This chain joins TRBV5-1 and TRBJ2-7, with D possibly matching TRBD1 (5 bases). Sequences were obtained from peripheral blood. CDR3 DNA: TGCGCCAGCAGCGAGACAGACTACGAGCAGTACTTC. Residues: CASSETDYEQYF. Full variable domain (outside the CDR3, taken from reference TRBV5-1 and TRBJ2-7): KAGVTQTPRYLIKTRGQQVTLSCSPISGHRSVSWYQQTPGQGLQFLFEYFSETQRNKGNFPGRFSGRQFSNSRSEMNVSTLELGDSALYLCASSETDYEQYFGPGTRLTVT.